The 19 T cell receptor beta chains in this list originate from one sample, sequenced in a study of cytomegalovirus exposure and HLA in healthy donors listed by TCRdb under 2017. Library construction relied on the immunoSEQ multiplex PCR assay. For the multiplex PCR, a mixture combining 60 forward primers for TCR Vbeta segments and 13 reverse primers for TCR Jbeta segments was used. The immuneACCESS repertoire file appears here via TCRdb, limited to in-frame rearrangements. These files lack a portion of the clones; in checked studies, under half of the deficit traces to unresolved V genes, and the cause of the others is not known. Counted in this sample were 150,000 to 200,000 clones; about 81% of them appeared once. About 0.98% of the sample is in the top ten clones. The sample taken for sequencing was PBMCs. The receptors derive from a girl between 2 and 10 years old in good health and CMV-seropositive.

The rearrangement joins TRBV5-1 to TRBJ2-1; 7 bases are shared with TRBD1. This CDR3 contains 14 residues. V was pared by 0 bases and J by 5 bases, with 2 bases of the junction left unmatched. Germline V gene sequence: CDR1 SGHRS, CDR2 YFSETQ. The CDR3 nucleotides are TGCGCCAGCAGCTTGGGACAGGGTAACAATGAGCAGTTCTTC. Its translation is CASSLGQGNNEQFF.

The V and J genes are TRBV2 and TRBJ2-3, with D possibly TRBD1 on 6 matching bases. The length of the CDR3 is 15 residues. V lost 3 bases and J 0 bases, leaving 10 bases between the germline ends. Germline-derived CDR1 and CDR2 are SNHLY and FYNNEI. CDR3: CASSDPGASTDTQYF. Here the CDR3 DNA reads TGTGCCAGCAGTGACCCAGGGGCTAGCACAGATACGCAGTATTTT.

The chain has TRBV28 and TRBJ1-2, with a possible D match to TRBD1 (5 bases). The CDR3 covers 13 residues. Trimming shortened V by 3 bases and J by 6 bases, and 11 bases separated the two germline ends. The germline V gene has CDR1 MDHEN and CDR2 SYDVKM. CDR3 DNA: TGTGCCAGCAGTTTGGGAAAGGGGCATGGCTACACCTTC. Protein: CASSLGKGHGYTF.

The CDR3 nucleotides read TGTGCCAGTACCCCATCCCATCGACGGCGGTACTCCTACAATGAGCAGTTCTTC. Protein: CASTPSHRRRYSYNEQFF. The rearrangement joins TRBV19 to TRBJ2-1; D not resolved. Trimming took 7 bases from V and 0 from J, leaving 22 bases between them. The CDR3 has 18 amino acids. Germline CDR1 reads LNHDA; CDR2 reads SQIVND (reference sequence).

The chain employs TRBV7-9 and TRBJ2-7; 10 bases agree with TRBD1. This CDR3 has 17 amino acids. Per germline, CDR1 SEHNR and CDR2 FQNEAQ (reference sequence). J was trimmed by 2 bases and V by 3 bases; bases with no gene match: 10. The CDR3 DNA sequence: TGTGCCAGCAGCTTTGTCCCGGGACAGGGGACGACCTACGAGCAGTACTTC. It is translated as CASSFVPGQGTTYEQYF.

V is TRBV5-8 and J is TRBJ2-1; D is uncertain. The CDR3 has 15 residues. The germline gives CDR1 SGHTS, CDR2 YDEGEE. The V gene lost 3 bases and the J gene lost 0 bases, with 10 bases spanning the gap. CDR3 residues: CASSWARFSYNEQFF. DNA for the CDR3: TGTGCCAGCAGCTGGGCCAGATTCTCCTACAATGAGCAGTTCTTC. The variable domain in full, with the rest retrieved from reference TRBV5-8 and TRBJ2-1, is EAGVTQSPTHLIKTRGQQATLRCSPISGHTSVYWYQQALGLGLQFLLWYDEGEERNRGNFPPRFSGRQFPNYSSELNVNALELEDSALYLCASSWARFSYNEQFFGPGTRLTVL.

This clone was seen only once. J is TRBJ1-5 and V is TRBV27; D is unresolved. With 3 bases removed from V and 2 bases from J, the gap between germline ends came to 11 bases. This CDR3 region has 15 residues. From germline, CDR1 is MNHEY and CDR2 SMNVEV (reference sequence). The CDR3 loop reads CASSLSRGRNQPQHF. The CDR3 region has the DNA TGTGCCAGCAGTTTGTCGCGGGGTCGCAATCAGCCCCAGCATTTT.

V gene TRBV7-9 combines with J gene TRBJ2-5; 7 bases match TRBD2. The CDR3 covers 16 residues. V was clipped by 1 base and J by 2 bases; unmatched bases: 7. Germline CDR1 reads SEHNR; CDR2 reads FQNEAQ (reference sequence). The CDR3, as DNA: TGTGCCAGCAGCTTAGGACCCCTAGCGGCACAAGAGACCCAGTACTTC. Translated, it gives CASSLGPLAAQETQYF. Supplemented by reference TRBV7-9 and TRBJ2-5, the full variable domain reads DTGVSQNPRHKITKRGQNVTFRCDPISEHNRLYWYRQTLGQGPEFLTYFQNEAQLEKSRLLSDRFSAERPKGSFSTLEIQRTEQGDSAMYLCASSLGPLAAQETQYFGPGTRLLVL.

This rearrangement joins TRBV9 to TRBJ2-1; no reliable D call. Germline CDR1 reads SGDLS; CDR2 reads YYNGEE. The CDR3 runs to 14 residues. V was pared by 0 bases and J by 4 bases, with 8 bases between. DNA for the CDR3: TGTGCCAGCAGCGTAGCATCCCCATACAATGAGCAGTTCTTC. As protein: CASSVASPYNEQFF.

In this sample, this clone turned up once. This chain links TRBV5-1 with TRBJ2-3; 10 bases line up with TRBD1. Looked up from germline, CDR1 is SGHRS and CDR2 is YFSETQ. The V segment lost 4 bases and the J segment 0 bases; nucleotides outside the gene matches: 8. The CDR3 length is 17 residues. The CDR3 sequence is CASSTGDRGLSTDTQYF. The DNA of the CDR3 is TGCGCCAGCAGCACAGGAGACAGGGGGCTAAGCACAGATACGCAGTATTTT.

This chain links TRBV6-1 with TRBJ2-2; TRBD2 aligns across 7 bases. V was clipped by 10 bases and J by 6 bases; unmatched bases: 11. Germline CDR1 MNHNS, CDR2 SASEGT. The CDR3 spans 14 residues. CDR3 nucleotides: TGTGCCAATATTTGGGGGGGTTCGCCCGGGGAGCTGTTTTTT. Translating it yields CANIWGGSPGELFF.

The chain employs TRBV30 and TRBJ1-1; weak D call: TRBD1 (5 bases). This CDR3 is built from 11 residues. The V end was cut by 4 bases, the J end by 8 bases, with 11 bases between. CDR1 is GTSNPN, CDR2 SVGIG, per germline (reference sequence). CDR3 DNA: TGTGCCTGGATGAGCGGGACCGAAGCTTTCTTT. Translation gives CAWMSGTEAFF.

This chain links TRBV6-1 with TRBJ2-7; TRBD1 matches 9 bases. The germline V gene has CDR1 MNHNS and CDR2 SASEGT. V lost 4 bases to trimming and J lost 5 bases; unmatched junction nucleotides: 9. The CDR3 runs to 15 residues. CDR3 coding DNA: TGTGCCAGCAGTGTCCGGGACAGGGAGGGGAACGAGCAGTACTTC. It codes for CASSVRDREGNEQYF.

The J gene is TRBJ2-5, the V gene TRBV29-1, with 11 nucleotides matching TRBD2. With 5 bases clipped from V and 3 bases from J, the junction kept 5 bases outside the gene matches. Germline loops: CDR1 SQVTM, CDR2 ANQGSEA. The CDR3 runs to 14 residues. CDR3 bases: TGCAGCGTTACAACTAGCGGGAGAAAAGAGACCCAGTACTTC. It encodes CSVTTSGRKETQYF.

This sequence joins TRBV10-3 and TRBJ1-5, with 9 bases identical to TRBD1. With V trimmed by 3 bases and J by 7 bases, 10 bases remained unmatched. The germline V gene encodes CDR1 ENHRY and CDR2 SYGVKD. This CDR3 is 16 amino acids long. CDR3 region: CAISEGQGTTSQPQHF. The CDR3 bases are TGTGCCATCAGTGAAGGACAGGGGACAACCTCGCAGCCCCAGCATTTT.

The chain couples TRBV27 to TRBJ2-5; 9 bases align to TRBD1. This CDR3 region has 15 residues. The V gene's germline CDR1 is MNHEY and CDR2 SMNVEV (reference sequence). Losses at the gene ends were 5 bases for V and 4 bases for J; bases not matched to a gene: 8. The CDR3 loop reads CASSPPGQGTETQYF. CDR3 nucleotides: TGTGCCAGCAGTCCACCGGGACAGGGTACAGAGACCCAGTACTTC.

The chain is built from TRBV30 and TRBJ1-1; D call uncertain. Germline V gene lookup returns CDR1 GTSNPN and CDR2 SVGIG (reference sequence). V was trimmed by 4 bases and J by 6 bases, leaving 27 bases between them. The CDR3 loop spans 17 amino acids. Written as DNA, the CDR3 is TGTGCCTGGAAAGTAAGCCCCCGGTTCAAGCGCTCGGCTGAAGCTTTCTTT. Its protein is CAWKVSPRFKRSAEAFF.

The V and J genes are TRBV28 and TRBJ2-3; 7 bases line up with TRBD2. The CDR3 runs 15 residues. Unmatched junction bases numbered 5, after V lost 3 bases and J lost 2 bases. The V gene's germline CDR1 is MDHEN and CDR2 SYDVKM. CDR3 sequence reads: CASSLPSGTTDTQYF. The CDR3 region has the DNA TGTGCCAGCAGTTTGCCTAGCGGAACCACAGATACGCAGTATTTT.

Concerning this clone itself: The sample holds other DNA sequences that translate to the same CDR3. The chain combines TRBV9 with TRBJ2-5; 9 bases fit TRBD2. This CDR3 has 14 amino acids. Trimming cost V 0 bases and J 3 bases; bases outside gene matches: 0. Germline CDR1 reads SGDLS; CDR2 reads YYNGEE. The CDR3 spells CASSVGLAEETQYF. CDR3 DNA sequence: TGTGCCAGCAGCGTAGGACTAGCGGAAGAGACCCAGTACTTC.